This TCR beta chain was recorded in a study of blood T cell repertoires in COVID-19. V lost 3 bases and J lost 7, with 12 bases in between. The CDR3 extends over 13 amino acids. Germline V gene lookup returns CDR1 MDHEN and CDR2 SYDVKM. This table comes from immunoSEQ multiplex PCR, and its TCRdb copy is limited to in-frame clones, with some not included. This table has more than 250,000 clones, around nine tenths appearing once. The TCR was taken from a woman aged 35 to 49 who had recovered from COVID-19. The specimen was PBMCs or T cells enriched from blood (not recorded which). This chain joins TRBV28 and TRBJ1-2, with unresolved D. This chain's CDR3 is CASSFTSGSGYTF. The CDR3, as DNA: TGTGCCAGCAGTTTTACGTCGGGTTCTGGCTACACCTTC.